Presented here are 24 T cell receptor beta chains from one specimen sequenced in a study of blood T cell repertoires in COVID-19. TCRdb's copy holds only in-frame clones and misses some; the assay was immunoSEQ multiplex PCR. This sample yields roughly 140,000 clones, of which roughly 80% are seen a single time; roughly 3.6% belongs to the top ten. The sample consisted of peripheral blood. The receptors were sampled from a woman older than 75 with acute or convalescent COVID-19.

This chain joins TRBV3-1 (or the pseudogene TRBV3-2) and TRBJ2-7; D might be TRBD2 (6 bases). Germline CDR1 and CDR2: LGHDT and YNNKEL (reference sequence). The CDR3 is made up of 16 amino acids. V gave up 1 base and J gave up 5 bases, with 18 bases separating them. The chain's CDR3 is CASSQASERAQNEQYF. The CDR3 DNA is TGTGCCAGCAGCCAAGCTAGCGAGAGGGCCCAGAACGAGCAGTACTTC.

This clone appeared a few times. This chain uses TRBV11-1 with TRBJ1-3, with TRBD1 as a possible D gene (5 bases). The CDR3 contains 16 residues. V was shortened by 1 base and J by 0 bases, with 10 bases between the two germline ends. In germline, CDR1 is SGHAT, CDR2 FQDESV (reference sequence). CDR3 sequence reads: CASSLVTDNSGNTIYF. CDR3 in DNA: TGTGCCAGCAGCTTAGTGACGGACAACTCTGGAAACACCATATATTTT.

The J gene is TRBJ1-5, the V gene TRBV4-3; maybe TRBD1 (6 bases). V gave up 0 bases and J gave up 3 bases, with 9 bases separating them. The CDR3 length is 15 residues. Germline V gives CDR1 LGHNA, CDR2 YSLEER. The CDR3 DNA reads as TGCGCCAGCAGCCAAGAGGACAGCTTCAATCAGCCCCAGCATTTT. Encoded protein: CASSQEDSFNQPQHF.

This clone turned up a few times. V and J are TRBV7-9 and TRBJ2-4; 7 bases align to TRBD2. This CDR3 is built from 14 residues. Unmatched junction bases numbered 5, after V lost 3 bases and J lost 6 bases. Germline loops: CDR1 SEHNR, CDR2 FQNEAQ (reference sequence). CDR3 protein: CASSLGGAGNIQYF. CDR3 in DNA: TGTGCCAGCAGCTTGGGAGGGGCGGGAAACATTCAGTACTTC.

V gene TRBV5-8 combines with J gene TRBJ1-2; 12 positions agree with TRBD1. The CDR3 has 17 amino acids. After removal of 1 base from V and 4 bases from J, the junction contained 8 bases not matched to a gene. Germline V gene data show CDR1 as SGHTS and CDR2 as YDEGEE. CDR3 sequence: CASSLYGTGGASYGYTF. The CDR3 coding sequence is TGTGCCAGCAGCTTGTATGGGACAGGGGGCGCTAGCTATGGCTACACCTTC.

The CDR3 DNA follows: TGTGCCAGCAGCTTAGCCCAGGCGACAGAGACCCAGTACTTC. Translation gives CASSLAQATETQYF. The chain has TRBV7-2 and TRBJ2-5; D unclear. The germline V gene encodes CDR1 SGHTA and CDR2 FQGNSA. Trimming shortened V by 0 bases and J by 4 bases, and 9 bases separated the two germline ends. The CDR3 totals 14 residues.

V is TRBV6-5 and J is TRBJ1-3; D unresolved. Trimming cost V 0 bases and J 2 bases, with 11 bases left between them. This CDR3 has 16 amino acids. The germline V gene encodes CDR1 MNHEY and CDR2 SVGAGI. DNA of the CDR3: TGTGCCAGCAGTTACTCGAGGGATATAACTGGAAACACCATATATTTT. Residues: CASSYSRDITGNTIYF.

This chain joins TRBV19 and TRBJ1-5; D is unclear. V lost 6 bases, J lost 1 base, and 16 bases lay in between. The CDR3 consists of 16 residues. Germline-derived CDR1 and CDR2 are LNHDA and SQIVND (reference sequence). CDR3 in DNA: TGTGCCAGTAGGGTCGTTAGCACCGAGAGCAATCAGCCCCAGCATTTT. This encodes CASRVVSTESNQPQHF. Variable domain in full (rest from reference TRBV19 and TRBJ1-5): DGGITQSPKYLFRKEGQNVTLSCEQNLNHDAMYWYRQDPGQGLRLIYYSQIVNDFQKGDIAEGYSVSREKKESFPLTVTSAQKNPTAFYLCASRVVSTESNQPQHFGDGTRLSIL.

The chain links TRBV15 to TRBJ2-7; TRBD2 matches at 8 bases. In germline, CDR1 is LNHNV, CDR2 YYDKDF (reference sequence). This CDR3 region has 14 residues. V shed 4 bases, J shed 3 bases, and the junction held 5 bases outside the gene matches. The CDR3 region is CATSKLGTSYEQYF. The CDR3 coding sequence is TGTGCCACCAGCAAGCTGGGGACTAGCTACGAGCAGTACTTC.

The gene calls are TRBV4-3 and TRBJ1-2; D gene uncertain. Germline CDR1 LGHNA, CDR2 YSLEER. V lost 0 bases and J lost 12, with 17 bases in between. The CDR3 has 14 residues. The CDR3 here is CASSQDNGRFSHTF. CDR3 DNA sequence: TGCGCCAGCAGCCAAGATAACGGCAGGTTTTCCCACACCTTC.

The chain combines TRBV19 with TRBJ1-1; D ambiguous. V lost 6 bases and J 1 base, leaving 12 bases between the germline ends. Germline V CDR1 and CDR2: LNHDA, SQIVND (reference sequence). The CDR3 is made up of 14 amino acids. CDR3 sequence (DNA): TGTGCCAGTAGGCAGGAAGGCGCGAACACTGAAGCTTTCTTT. It specifies CASRQEGANTEAFF.

This rearrangement joins TRBV5-1 to TRBJ2-1; the D gene is possibly TRBD2 (6 bases). CDR3 length: 15 amino acids. V lost 4 bases and J 7 bases, leaving 18 bases between the germline ends. Germline CDR1 and CDR2: SGHRS and YFSETQ. CDR3 residues: CASSTGTSGLNEQFF. CDR3 nucleotides: TGCGCCAGCAGCACCGGGACTTCGGGTTTGAATGAGCAGTTCTTC. Together with reference TRBV5-1 and TRBJ2-1, the CDR3 gives the full variable domain: KAGVTQTPRYLIKTRGQQVTLSCSPISGHRSVSWYQQTPGQGLQFLFEYFSETQRNKGNFPGRFSGRQFSNSRSEMNVSTLELGDSALYLCASSTGTSGLNEQFFGPGTRLTVL.

This sequence joins TRBV28 and TRBJ2-4; possibly TRBD2 for D (6 bases). Trimming removed 2 bases from V and 7 bases from J, with 21 bases in between. Germline-derived CDR1 and CDR2 are MDHEN and SYDVKM. The CDR3 consists of 17 residues. For the CDR3, the DNA is TGTGCCAGCAGTTTACTAACAGATCTAGCGCGGTCGAACATTCAGTACTTC. This codes for CASSLLTDLARSNIQYF.

This clone was seen only a few times. The chain joins TRBV6-1 to TRBJ1-3; 8 nucleotides match TRBD1. Germline V CDR1 and CDR2: MNHNS, SASEGT. The CDR3 has 15 amino acids. With V trimmed by 0 bases and J by 6 bases, 4 bases remained unmatched. The CDR3 reads CASSEASDRANTIYF. The CDR3 DNA reads as TGTGCCAGCAGTGAAGCGTCGGACAGGGCAAACACCATATATTTT.

This clone appeared a single time. The rearrangement uses TRBV4-3 and TRBJ2-3, with a possible D match to TRBD2 (5 bases). V was cut by 1 base and J by 0 bases, with 14 bases left in between. The CDR3 loop spans 17 amino acids. Germline V gene data show CDR1 as LGHNA and CDR2 as YSLEER. The CDR3 sequence: CASSQGAYGESTDTQYF. CDR3 sequence (DNA): TGCGCCAGCAGCCAAGGAGCATACGGGGAAAGCACAGATACGCAGTATTTT.

The rearrangement joins TRBV6-6 to TRBJ2-7; D is ambiguous. With 0 bases removed from V and 6 bases from J, the gap between germline ends came to 9 bases. The V gene's germline CDR1 is MNHNY and CDR2 SVGAGI (reference sequence). The CDR3 runs 13 residues. CDR3 DNA: TGTGCCAGCAGTTACTCGATCCGGGTCGAGCAGTACTTC. It is translated as CASSYSIRVEQYF.

The CDR3 spells CASSQGRAREGGSPLHF. In DNA, the CDR3 is TGTGCCAGCAGCCAAGGGAGGGCCAGGGAAGGGGGTTCACCCCTCCACTTT. The chain links TRBV16 to TRBJ1-6; possible D gene TRBD1, 6 bases. V lost 2 bases, J lost 9 bases, and 20 bases lay in between. The germline CDR1 and CDR2 sequences are KGHSY and FQNENV. This CDR3 is 17 amino acids long.

The chain joins TRBV7-8 to TRBJ2-7; D perhaps matches TRBD1 (6 bases). This CDR3 contains 14 residues. CDR1 and CDR2 (germline): SGHVS, FQNEAQ. Trimming took off 3 bases at V and 7 bases at J, with 16 bases between the two ends. The CDR3 DNA follows: TGTGCCAGCAGCTTTAGGGGGAACCAGGCGGAGCAGTACTTC. As protein: CASSFRGNQAEQYF. The variable domain in full, completed from reference TRBV7-8 and TRBJ2-7, reads GAGVSQSPRYKVAKRGQDVALRCDPISGHVSLFWYQQALGQGPEFLTYFQNEAQLDKSGLPSDRFFAERPEGSVSTLKIQRTQQEDSAVYLCASSFRGNQAEQYFGPGTRLTVT.

The chain combines TRBV7-2 with TRBJ2-3, with 10 bases identical to TRBD2. V was pared by 2 bases and J by 2 bases, with 7 bases of the junction left unmatched. The CDR3 has 17 residues. CDR1 is SGHTA and CDR2 is FQGNSA in the germline V gene. The CDR3 sequence: CASSLRLSGGVTDTQYF. In DNA, the CDR3 is TGTGCCAGCAGCTTAAGGCTAAGCGGGGGGGTCACAGATACGCAGTATTTT.

This clone has just a few counts. The rearrangement joins TRBV14 to TRBJ1-2; 7 bases are a match to TRBD1. This CDR3 comprises 14 residues. Per the germline V gene, CDR1 is SGHDN and CDR2 is FVKESK. J lost 5 bases, V lost 3 bases, and 6 bases had no gene match. The CDR3 protein is CASSQQTGHYGYTF. The CDR3 nucleotides are TGTGCCAGCAGCCAGCAGACAGGGCATTATGGCTACACCTTC.

The gene calls are TRBV5-6 and TRBJ2-7; D possibly corresponds to TRBD1 (6 bases). V dropped 0 bases and J dropped 0 bases, with 16 bases sitting between them. The CDR3 is 17 amino acids. Per germline, CDR1 SGHDT and CDR2 YYEEEE. The CDR3 spells CASSLDRDTGVSYEQYF. CDR3 nucleotides: TGTGCCAGCAGCTTGGATAGGGACACCGGGGTCTCCTACGAGCAGTACTTC.

The V call is TRBV7-9, the J call TRBJ1-2; D unclear. The CDR3 has 13 amino acids. Trimming took off 10 bases at V and 4 bases at J, with 16 bases between the two ends. Germline CDR1 SEHNR, CDR2 FQNEAQ (reference sequence). The CDR3 coding sequence is TGTGCCACTTCCCGGCGGGGAGCCTATGGCTACACCTTC. It translates to CATSRRGAYGYTF.

The chain recombines TRBV6-5 with TRBJ2-5; D not resolved. Trimming shortened V by 1 base and J by 0 bases, and 3 bases separated the two germline ends. Germline V gene data show CDR1 as MNHEY and CDR2 as SVGAGI. This CDR3 region has 13 residues. The CDR3 here is CASSYYNQETQYF. The CDR3 DNA reads as TGTGCCAGCAGTTACTACAACCAAGAGACCCAGTACTTC.

To note about this clone: Given a much more abundant clone one base away, this may be a read error. This chain connects TRBV6-6 to TRBJ2-3, with 7 bases matching TRBD1. CDR3 length equals 14 residues. CDR1 is MNHNY, CDR2 SVGAGI, per germline (reference sequence). V dropped 6 bases and J dropped 1; count of bases not matched to a gene: 4. CDR3 region: CASSQGVGTDTQYF. CDR3 nucleotides: TGTGCCAGCAGCCAGGGGGTCGGCACAGATACGCAGTATTTT.